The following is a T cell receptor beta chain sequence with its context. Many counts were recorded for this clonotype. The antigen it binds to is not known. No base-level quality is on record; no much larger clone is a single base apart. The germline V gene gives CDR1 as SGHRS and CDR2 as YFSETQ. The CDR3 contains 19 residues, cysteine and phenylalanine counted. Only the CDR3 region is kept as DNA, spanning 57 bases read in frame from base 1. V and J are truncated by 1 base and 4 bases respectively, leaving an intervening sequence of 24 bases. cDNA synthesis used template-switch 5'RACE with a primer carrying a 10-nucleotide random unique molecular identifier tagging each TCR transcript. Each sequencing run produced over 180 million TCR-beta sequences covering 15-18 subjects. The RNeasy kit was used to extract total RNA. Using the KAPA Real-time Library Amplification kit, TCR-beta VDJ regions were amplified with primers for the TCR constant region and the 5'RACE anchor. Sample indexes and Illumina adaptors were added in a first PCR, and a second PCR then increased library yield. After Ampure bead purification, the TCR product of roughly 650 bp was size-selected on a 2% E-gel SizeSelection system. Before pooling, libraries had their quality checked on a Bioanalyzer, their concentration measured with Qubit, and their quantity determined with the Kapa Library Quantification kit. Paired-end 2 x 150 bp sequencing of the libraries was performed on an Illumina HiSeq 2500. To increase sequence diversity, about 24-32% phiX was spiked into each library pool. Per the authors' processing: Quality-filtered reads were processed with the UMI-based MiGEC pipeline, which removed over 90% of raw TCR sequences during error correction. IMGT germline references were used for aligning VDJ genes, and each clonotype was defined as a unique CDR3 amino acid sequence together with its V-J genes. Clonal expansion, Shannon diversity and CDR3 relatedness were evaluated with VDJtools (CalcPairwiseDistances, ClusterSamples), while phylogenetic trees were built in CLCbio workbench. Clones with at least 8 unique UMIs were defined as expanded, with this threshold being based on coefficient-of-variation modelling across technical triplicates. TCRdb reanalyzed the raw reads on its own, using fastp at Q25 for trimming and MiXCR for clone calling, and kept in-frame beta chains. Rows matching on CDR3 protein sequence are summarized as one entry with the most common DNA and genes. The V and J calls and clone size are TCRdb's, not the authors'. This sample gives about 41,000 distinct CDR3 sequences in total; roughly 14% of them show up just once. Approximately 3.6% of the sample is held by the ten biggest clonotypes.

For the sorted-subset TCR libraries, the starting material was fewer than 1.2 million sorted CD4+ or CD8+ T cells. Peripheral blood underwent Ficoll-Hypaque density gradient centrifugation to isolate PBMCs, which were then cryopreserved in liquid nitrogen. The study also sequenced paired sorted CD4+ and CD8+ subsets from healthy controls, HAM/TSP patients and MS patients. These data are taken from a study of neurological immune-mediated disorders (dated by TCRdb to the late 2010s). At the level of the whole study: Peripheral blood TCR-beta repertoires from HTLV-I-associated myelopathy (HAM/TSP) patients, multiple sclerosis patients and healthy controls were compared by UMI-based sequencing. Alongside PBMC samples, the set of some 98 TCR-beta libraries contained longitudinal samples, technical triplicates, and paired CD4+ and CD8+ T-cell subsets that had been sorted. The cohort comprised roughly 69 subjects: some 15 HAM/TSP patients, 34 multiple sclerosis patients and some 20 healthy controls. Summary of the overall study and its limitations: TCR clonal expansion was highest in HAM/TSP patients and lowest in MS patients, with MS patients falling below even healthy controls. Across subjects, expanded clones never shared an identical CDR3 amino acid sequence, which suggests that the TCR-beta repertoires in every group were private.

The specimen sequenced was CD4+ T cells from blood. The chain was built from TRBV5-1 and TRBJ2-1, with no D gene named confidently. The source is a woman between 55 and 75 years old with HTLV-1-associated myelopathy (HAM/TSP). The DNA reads TGCGCCAGCAGCTTGTCCAGAAACCTCGATCCCAAAAATTACAATGAGCAGTTCTTC. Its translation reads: CASSLSRNLDPKNYNEQFF.